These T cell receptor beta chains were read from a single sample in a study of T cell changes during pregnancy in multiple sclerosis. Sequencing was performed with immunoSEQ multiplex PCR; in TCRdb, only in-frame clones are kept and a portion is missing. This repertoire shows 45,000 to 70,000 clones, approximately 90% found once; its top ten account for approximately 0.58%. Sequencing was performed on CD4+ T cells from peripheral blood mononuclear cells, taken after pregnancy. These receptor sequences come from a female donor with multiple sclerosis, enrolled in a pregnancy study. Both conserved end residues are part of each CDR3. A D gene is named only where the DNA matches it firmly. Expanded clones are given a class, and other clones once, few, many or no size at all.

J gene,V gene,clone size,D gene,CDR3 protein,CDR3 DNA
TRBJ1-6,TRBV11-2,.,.,CASSLDPAGSSPLHF,TGTGCCAGCAGCTTGGACCCGGCGGGGAGCTCACCCCTCCACTTT
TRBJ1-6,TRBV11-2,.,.,CASSSTPAGINSPLHF,TGTGCCAGCAGCTCCACCCCCGCCGGGATTAATTCACCCCTCCACTTT
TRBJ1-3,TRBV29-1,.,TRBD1,CSGSGTGGTASGNTIYF,TGCAGCGGGTCCGGGACAGGGGGGACCGCCTCTGGAAACACCATATATTTT
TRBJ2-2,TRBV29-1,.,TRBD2,CSVKAGGSNTGELFF,TGCAGCGTAAAAGCGGGGGGCTCGAACACCGGGGAGCTGTTTTTT
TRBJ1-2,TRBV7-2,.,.,CASSSSWAANYGYTF,TGTGCCAGCAGCTCCAGTTGGGCAGCTAACTATGGCTACACCTTC
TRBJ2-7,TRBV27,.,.,CASSLIVQGKREQYF,TGTGCCAGCAGTTTGATAGTACAGGGAAAAAGAGAGCAGTACTTC
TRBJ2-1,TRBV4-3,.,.,CASSQASTPGWEQFF,TGCGCCAGCAGCCAAGCTAGCACCCCAGGATGGGAGCAGTTCTTC
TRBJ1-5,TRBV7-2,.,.,CASSAGLNSNQPQHF,TGTGCCAGCAGCGCGGGACTTAATAGCAATCAGCCCCAGCATTTT
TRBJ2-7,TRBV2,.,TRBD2,CASHREGRASGEQYF,TGTGCCAGCCACCGGGAGGGCAGGGCCAGTGGGGAGCAGTACTTC
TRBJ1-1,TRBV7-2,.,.,CASSLAGWGGSF,TGTGCCAGCAGCTTAGCAGGTTGGGGGGGCTCGTTT
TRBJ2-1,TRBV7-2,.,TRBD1,CASDPGTGGYEQFF,TGTGCCAGTGACCCCGGGACAGGGGGATATGAGCAGTTCTTC
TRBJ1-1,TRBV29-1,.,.,CSVEEPPRNTEAFF,TGCAGCGTTGAAGAGCCCCCGAGGAACACTGAAGCTTTCTTT
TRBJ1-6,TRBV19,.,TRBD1,CATLQGAGSPLHF,TGTGCCACCTTACAGGGGGCAGGATCACCCCTCCACTTT
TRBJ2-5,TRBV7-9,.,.,CASSLGRYQETQYF,TGTGCCAGCAGCTTGGGGCGGTACCAAGAGACCCAGTACTTC
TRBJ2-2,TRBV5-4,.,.,CAYQARQNTGELFF,TGTGCTTACCAGGCCAGGCAGAACACCGGGGAGCTGTTTTTT
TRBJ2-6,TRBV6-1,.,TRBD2,CASSEEAGSGANVLTF,TGTGCCAGCAGTGAAGAAGCGGGATCTGGGGCCAACGTCCTGACTTTC
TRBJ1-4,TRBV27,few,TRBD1,CASRLGQSHEKLFF,TGTGCCAGCAGATTGGGACAGTCTCATGAAAAACTGTTTTTT
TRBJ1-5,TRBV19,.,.,CASSIVLQGPQHF,TGTGCCAGTAGTATAGTCCTCCAGGGGCCCCAGCATTTT
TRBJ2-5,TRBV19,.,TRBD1,CASSYGQGYGETQYF,TGTGCCAGTAGTTACGGACAGGGGTATGGAGAGACCCAGTACTTC
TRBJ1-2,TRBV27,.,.,CASSLSGQDYGYTF,TGTGCCAGCAGTTTATCGGGGCAGGATTATGGCTACACCTTC
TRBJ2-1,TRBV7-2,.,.,CASSLELANEQFF,TGTGCCAGCAGCTTAGAATTGGCCAATGAGCAGTTCTTC
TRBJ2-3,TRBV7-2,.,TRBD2,CASSLVAGEGNTQYF,TGTGCCAGCAGCTTAGTTGCGGGGGAGGGAAATACGCAGTATTTT
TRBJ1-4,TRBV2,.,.,CASSRGGGNEKLFF,TGTGCCAGCAGTCGAGGGGGGGGAAATGAAAAACTGTTTTTT
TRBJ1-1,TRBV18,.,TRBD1,CASSPGQGRTEAFF,TGTGCCAGCTCACCAGGACAGGGGAGGACTGAAGCTTTCTTT
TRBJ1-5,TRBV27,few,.,CASSLSAGLDQPQHF,TGTGCCAGCAGTTTATCTGCAGGGTTGGATCAGCCCCAGCATTTT
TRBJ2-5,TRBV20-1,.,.,CSASGVETQYF,TGCAGTGCTTCCGGGGTCGAGACCCAGTACTTC
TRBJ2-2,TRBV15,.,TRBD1,CATSTLNRGTGELFF,TGTGCCACCAGCACTTTGAACAGGGGAACCGGGGAGCTGTTTTTT
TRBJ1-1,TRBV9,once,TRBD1,CASSVATAVPGQYTPNTEAFF,TGTGCCAGCAGCGTAGCTACCGCAGTTCCGGGACAGTATACTCCGAACACTGAAGCTTTCTTT
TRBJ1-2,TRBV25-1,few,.,CASSEMDTPNYGYTF,TGTGCCAGCAGTGAAATGGACACACCTAACTATGGCTACACCTTC
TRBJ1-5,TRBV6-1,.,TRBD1,CASTLTDRGSQPQHF,TGTGCCAGCACTCTCACGGACAGGGGCAGTCAGCCCCAGCATTTT
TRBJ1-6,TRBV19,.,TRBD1,CASSIGQGGSYNSPLHF,TGTGCCAGTAGTATCGGCCAGGGGGGCTCCTATAATTCACCCCTCCACTTT
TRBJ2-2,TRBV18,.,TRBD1,CASSPDRATGELFF,TGTGCCAGCTCCCCGGACAGGGCCACCGGGGAGCTGTTTTTT
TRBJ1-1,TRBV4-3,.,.,CASSQSRQNTEAFF,TGCGCCAGCAGCCAATCCAGACAGAACACTGAAGCTTTCTTT
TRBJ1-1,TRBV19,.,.,CASRDTNLNTEAFF,TGTGCCAGTAGGGACACAAATCTGAACACTGAAGCTTTCTTT
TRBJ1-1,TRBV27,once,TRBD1,CASSFSFYRGLGTEAFF,TGTGCCAGCAGTTTCTCTTTTTACAGGGGGCTAGGGACTGAAGCTTTCTTT
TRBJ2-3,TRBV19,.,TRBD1,CASTIGQGGTDTQYF,TGTGCCAGTACAATAGGGCAGGGGGGCACAGATACGCAGTATTTT
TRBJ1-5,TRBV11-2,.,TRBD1,CASSLAGTANQPQHF,TGTGCCAGCAGCCTCGCCGGGACAGCCAATCAGCCCCAGCATTTT
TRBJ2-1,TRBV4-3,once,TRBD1,CASSHGQGSYNEQFF,TGCGCCAGCAGCCACGGACAGGGGTCCTACAATGAGCAGTTCTTC
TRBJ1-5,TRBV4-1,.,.,CASSQDDNPNQPQHF,TGCGCCAGCAGCCAAGACGACAACCCCAATCAGCCCCAGCATTTT
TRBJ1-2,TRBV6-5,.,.,CASSLGHRNYGYTF,TGTGCCAGCTCTTTAGGTCACAGGAACTATGGCTACACCTTC
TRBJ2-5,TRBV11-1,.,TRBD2,CASSSAGARGKTQYF,TGTGCCAGCAGCTCAGCGGGGGCCCGGGGCAAGACCCAGTACTTC
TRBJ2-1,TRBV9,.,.,CASSGGGTYNEQFF,TGTGCCAGCAGCGGCGGGGGCACCTACAATGAGCAGTTCTTC
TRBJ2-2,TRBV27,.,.,CASLLLNTGELFF,TGTGCCAGCCTCTTACTTAACACCGGGGAGCTGTTTTTT
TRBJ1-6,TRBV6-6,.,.,CASSYESGNSPLHF,TGTGCCAGCAGTTACGAGAGCGGAAATTCACCCCTCCACTTT
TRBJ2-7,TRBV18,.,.,CASSPPYGALEQYF,TGTGCCAGCTCACCACCCTATGGGGCCTTGGAGCAGTACTTC
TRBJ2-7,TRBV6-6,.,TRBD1,CASSYPGTGTYEQYF,TGTGCCAGCAGTTACCCCGGGACAGGGACCTACGAGCAGTACTTC
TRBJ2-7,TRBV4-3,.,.,CASSQGGVSYEQYF,TGCGCCAGCAGCCAAGGGGGCGTCTCGTACGAGCAGTACTTC
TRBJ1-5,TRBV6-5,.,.,CASSQDRFYQPQHF,TGTGCCAGCAGCCAAGACAGATTCTATCAGCCCCAGCATTTT
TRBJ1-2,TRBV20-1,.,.,CSFQGGDGYTF,TGCAGTTTCCAGGGTGGGGATGGCTACACCTTC
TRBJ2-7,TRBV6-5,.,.,CASRTPGLVSYEQYF,TGTGCCAGCAGGACACCGGGACTGGTCTCCTACGAGCAGTACTTC
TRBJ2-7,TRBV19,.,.,CASIGQDKGVYEQYF,TGTGCCAGTATCGGTCAGGACAAGGGGGTCTACGAGCAGTACTTC
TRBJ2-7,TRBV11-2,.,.,CASSLIGATSYEQYF,TGTGCCAGCAGCCTGATAGGGGCAACCTCCTACGAGCAGTACTTC
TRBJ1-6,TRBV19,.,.,CASKRNTYNSPLHF,TGTGCCAGTAAGAGGAACACTTATAATTCACCCCTCCACTTT
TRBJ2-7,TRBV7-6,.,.,CASSLGGAVHEQYF,TGTGCCAGCAGCTTAGGTGGGGCTGTCCACGAGCAGTACTTC
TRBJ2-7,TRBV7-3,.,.,CASSLDQGLTYEQYF,TGTGCCAGCAGCTTAGATCAGGGGTTAACGTACGAGCAGTACTTC
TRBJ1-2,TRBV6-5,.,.,CASSLGRVKGYGYTF,TGTGCCAGCAGTCTGGGGCGAGTTAAAGGCTATGGCTACACCTTC
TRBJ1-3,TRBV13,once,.,CASSFGLLDSGNTIYF,TGTGCCAGCAGCTTTGGACTACTGGACTCTGGAAACACCATATATTTT
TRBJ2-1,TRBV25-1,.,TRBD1,CASRPQGRNEQFF,TGTGCCAGCAGACCACAGGGGAGAAATGAGCAGTTCTTC
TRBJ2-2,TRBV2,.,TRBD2,CASSRPSGANTGELFF,TGTGCCAGCAGTAGACCTAGCGGGGCGAACACCGGGGAGCTGTTTTTT
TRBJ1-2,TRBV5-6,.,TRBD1,CASSLLPGGGDGYTF,TGTGCCAGCAGCTTGTTACCAGGGGGCGGGGATGGCTACACCTTC